This entry is about one T cell receptor (beta chain). The data originate from a study of blood T cell repertoires in COVID-19. There are 13 residues in the CDR3. Germline assignment: CDR1 SGHTA and CDR2 FQGNSA. Trimming cost V 9 bases and J 5 bases; bases outside gene matches: 6. Sequencing used immunoSEQ multiplex PCR; TCRdb keeps in-frame clones, though not all of them. The sample lists roughly 180,000 clones; roughly four fifths were seen once. The sample was PBMCs or T cells enriched from blood (not recorded which). This receptor was obtained from a man aged 40-50 years who had recovered from COVID-19. The V and J genes are TRBV7-2 and TRBJ2-2; 7 nucleotides line up with TRBD1. CDR3 protein: CASPGQLTGELFF. The CDR3, as DNA: TGTGCCAGTCCGGGACAGTTAACCGGGGAGCTGTTTTTT.